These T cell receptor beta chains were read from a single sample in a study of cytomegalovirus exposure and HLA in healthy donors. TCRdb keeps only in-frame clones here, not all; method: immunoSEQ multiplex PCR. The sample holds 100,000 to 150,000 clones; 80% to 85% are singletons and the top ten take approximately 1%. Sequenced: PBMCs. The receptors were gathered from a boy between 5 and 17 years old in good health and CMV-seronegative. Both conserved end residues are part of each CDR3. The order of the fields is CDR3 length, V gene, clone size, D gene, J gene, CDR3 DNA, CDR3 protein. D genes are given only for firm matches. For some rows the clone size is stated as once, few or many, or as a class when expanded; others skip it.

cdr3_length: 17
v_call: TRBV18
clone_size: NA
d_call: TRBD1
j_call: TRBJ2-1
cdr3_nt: TGTGCCAGCTCACCCCTTAACCAGGGGGCTCTCAACAATGAGCAGTTCTTC
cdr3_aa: CASSPLNQGALNNEQFF

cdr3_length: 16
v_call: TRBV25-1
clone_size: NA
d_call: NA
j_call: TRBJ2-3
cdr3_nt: TGTGCCAGCAGTAAGGCCCCGGGAGTAAGGGCAGATACGCAGTATTTT
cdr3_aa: CASSKAPGVRADTQYF

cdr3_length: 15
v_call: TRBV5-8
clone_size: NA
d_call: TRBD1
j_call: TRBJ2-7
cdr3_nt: TGTGCCAGCAGCCCCCCTCCCAGGGGGCTCGACGAGCAGTACTTC
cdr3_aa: CASSPPPRGLDEQYF

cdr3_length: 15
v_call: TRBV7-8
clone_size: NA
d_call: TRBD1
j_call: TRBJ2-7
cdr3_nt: TGTGCCAGCATCCACTGGGGACAGGGGGCCTACGAGCAGTACTTC
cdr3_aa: CASIHWGQGAYEQYF

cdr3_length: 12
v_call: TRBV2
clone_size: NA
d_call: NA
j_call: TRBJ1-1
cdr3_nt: TGTGCCTGCGGACAGCTGAACACTGAAGCTTTCTTT
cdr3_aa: CACGQLNTEAFF

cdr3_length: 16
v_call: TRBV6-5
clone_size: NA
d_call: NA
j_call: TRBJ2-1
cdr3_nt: TGTGCCAGCAGTTACTCCCCCTTTCAAGAGGGCAATGAGCAGTTCTTC
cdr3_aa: CASSYSPFQEGNEQFF

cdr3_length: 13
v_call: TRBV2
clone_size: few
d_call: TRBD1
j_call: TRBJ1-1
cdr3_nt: TGTGCCAGCAGGGGACAGGCGAACACTGAAGCTTTCTTT
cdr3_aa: CASRGQANTEAFF

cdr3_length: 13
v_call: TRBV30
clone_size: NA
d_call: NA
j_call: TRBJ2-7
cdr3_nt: TGTGCCTGGGATCGGGACATGAGCTACGAGCAGTACTTC
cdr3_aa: CAWDRDMSYEQYF

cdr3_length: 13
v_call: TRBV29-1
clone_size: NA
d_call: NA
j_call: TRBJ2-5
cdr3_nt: TGCAGCGTTCTTAAGGGGTGGCAGGAGACCCAGTACTTC
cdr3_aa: CSVLKGWQETQYF

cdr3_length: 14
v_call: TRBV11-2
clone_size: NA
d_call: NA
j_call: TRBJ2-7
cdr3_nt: TGTGCCAGCAGCTTAGTTCAGGGGAGCCACGAGCAGTACTTC
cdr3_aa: CASSLVQGSHEQYF

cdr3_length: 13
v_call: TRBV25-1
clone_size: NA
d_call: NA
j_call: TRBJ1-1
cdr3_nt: TGTGCCAGCAGTGAATACAGGGAGGGCGAAGCTTTCTTT
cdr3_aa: CASSEYREGEAFF

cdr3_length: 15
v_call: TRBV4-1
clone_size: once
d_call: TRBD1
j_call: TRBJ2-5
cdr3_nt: TGCGCCAGCAGACCCGAGGGCCAGGGGGAAGAGACCCAGTACTTC
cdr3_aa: CASRPEGQGEETQYF

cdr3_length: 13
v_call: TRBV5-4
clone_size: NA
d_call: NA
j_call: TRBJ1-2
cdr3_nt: TGTGCCAGCAGCTTGGTGGACAGCTATGGCTACACCTTC
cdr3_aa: CASSLVDSYGYTF

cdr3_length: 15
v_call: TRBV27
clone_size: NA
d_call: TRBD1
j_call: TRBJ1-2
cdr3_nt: TGTGCCAGCAGTTCGGCCCTACAGGGGGCTTACGGCTACACCTTC
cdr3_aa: CASSSALQGAYGYTF

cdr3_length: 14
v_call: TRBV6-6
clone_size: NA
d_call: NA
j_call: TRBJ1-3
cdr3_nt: TGTGCCAGCAGTTACGAGCCCCTCAGAAACACCATATATTTT
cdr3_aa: CASSYEPLRNTIYF

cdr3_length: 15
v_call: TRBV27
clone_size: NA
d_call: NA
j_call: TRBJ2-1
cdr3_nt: TGTGCCAGCAGTTACCGCGGGATCTCCTACAATGAGCAGTTCTTC
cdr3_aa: CASSYRGISYNEQFF

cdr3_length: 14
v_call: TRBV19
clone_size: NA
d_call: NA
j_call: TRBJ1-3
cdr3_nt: TGTGCCAGTAGTAACGAGGGAGGAGGAAACACCATATATTTT
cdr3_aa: CASSNEGGGNTIYF

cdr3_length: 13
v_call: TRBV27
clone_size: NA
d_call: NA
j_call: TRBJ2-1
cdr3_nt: TGTGCCAGCAGGGCCACCGGGGGTTATGAGCAGTTCTTC
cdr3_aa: CASRATGGYEQFF

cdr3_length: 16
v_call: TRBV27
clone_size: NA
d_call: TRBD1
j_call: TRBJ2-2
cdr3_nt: TGTGCCAGCAGTTCGCCGAGGGGGCTGGTGACCGGGGAGCTGTTTTTT
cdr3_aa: CASSSPRGLVTGELFF

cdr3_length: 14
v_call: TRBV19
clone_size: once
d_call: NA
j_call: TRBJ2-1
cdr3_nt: TGTGCCAGTAGTACCTCGGGGTCCTACAATGAGCAGTTCTTC
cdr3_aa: CASSTSGSYNEQFF

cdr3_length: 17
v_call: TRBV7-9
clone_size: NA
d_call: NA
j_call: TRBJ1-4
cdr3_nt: TGTGCCAGCAGCTCTCCGAGCCGGGAGTGGGATAATGAAAAACTGTTTTTT
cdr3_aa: CASSSPSREWDNEKLFF

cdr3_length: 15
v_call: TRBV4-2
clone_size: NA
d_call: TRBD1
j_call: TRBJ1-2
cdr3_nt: TGTGCCAGCAGCGAACCCGACAGGGTGAACTATGGCTACACCTTC
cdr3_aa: CASSEPDRVNYGYTF

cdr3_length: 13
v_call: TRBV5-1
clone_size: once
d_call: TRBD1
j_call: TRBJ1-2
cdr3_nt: TGCGCCAGCAGTCCGACAGGGGCCGCCGGGGGCACCTTC
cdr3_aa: CASSPTGAAGGTF

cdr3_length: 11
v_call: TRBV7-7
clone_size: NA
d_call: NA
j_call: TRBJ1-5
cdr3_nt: TGTGCCAGCAGCTACGGGAGGCCCCAGCATTTT
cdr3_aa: CASSYGRPQHF

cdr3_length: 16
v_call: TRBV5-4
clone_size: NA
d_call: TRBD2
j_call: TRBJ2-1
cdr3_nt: TGTGCCAGCAGCCCCGAGGGCGGGAGGGCCATAAATGAGCAGTTCTTC
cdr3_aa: CASSPEGGRAINEQFF

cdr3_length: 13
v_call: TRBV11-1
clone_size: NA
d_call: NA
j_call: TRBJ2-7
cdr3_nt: TGTGCCAGCAGTAAGGAGTACTCCTACGAGCAGTACTTC
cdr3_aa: CASSKEYSYEQYF

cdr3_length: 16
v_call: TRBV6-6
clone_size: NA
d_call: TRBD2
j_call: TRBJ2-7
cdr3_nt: TGTGCCAGCAGCTCCCACTCCAGCGGGGGTTCCTACGAGCAGTACTTC
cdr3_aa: CASSSHSSGGSYEQYF

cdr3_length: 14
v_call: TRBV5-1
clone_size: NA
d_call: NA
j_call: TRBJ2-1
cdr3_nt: TGCGCCAGCAGCTCCTTACAGGGTAGGAATGAGCAGTTCTTC
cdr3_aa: CASSSLQGRNEQFF

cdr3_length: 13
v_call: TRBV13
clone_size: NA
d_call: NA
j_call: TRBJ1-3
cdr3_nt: TGTGCCAGCAGCTTGACAGTAGCGGACACCATATATTTT
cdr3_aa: CASSLTVADTIYF

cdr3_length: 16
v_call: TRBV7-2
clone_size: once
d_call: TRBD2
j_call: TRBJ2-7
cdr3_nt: TGTGCCAGCAGCTTAGGTCCTAGCGGGAGTGGTTACGAGCAGTACTTC
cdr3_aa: CASSLGPSGSGYEQYF

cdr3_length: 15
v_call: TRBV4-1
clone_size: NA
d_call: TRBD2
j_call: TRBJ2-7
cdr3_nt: TGCGCCAGCAGCCTCGGAGGACTAGCGGGAGACGAGCAGTACTTC
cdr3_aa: CASSLGGLAGDEQYF

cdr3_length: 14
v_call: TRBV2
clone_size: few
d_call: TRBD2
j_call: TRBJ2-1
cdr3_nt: TGTGCCAGCAGTGAAGGACTAGCGGCGATCGGGCAGTTCTTC
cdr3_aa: CASSEGLAAIGQFF

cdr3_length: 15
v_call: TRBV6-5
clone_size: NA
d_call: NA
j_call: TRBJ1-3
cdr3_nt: TGTGCCAGCAGTCCAGCGCAGTTTTACGGAAACACCATATATTTT
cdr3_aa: CASSPAQFYGNTIYF

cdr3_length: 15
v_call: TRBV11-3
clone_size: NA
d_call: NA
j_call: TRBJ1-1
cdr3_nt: TGTGCCAGCAGCGATTCCCGAGGTTGGAACACTGAAGCTTTCTTT
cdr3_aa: CASSDSRGWNTEAFF

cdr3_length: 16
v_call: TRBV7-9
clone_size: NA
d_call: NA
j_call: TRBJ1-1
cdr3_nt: TGTGCCAGCAGCTTCCCTCCGGGGTGGGATGACACTGAAGCTTTCTTT
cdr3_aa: CASSFPPGWDDTEAFF

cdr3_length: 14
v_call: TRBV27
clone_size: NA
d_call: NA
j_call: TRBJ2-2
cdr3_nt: TGTGCCAGCATCCCGAACATTCAGACCGGGGAGCTGTTTTTT
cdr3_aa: CASIPNIQTGELFF

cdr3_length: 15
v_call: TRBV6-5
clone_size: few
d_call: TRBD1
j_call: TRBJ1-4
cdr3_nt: TGTGCCAGCAGTTTACAGGGGGCGATGGATGAAAAACTGTTTTTT
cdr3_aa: CASSLQGAMDEKLFF

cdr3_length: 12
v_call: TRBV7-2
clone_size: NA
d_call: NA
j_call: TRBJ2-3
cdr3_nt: TGTGCCAGCAGCCCCCGGGGAGATACGCAGTATTTT
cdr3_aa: CASSPRGDTQYF

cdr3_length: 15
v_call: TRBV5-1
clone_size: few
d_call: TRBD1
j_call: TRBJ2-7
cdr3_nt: TGCGCCAGCAGCTCGCCAGGGGGCCCCGAGGGCGAGCAGTACTTC
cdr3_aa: CASSSPGGPEGEQYF

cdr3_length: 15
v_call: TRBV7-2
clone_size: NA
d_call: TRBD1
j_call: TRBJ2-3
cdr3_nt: TGTGCCAGCAGCTCGAACAGGGGGCCCGTAGATACGCAGTATTTT
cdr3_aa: CASSSNRGPVDTQYF

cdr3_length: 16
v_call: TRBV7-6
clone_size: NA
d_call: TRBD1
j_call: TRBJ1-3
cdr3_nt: TGTGCCAGCAGCTTACCGACAGGGGTACAGGGAAACACCATATATTTT
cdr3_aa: CASSLPTGVQGNTIYF

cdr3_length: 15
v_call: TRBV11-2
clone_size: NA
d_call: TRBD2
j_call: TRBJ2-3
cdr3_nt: TGTGCCAGCAGCGTGACTAGCGGGATCACAGATACGCAGTATTTT
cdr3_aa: CASSVTSGITDTQYF

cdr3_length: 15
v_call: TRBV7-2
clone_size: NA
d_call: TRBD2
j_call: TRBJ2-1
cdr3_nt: TGTGCCAGCAGCTCGGGACTAGCAATGAGCGGTGAGCAGTTCTTC
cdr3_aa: CASSSGLAMSGEQFF

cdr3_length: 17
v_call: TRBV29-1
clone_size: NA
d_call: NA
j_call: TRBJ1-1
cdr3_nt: TGCAGCGTTTTTCGGGGGGGCGGGACGGGAAGAGCCACTGAAGCTTTCTTT
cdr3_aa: CSVFRGGGTGRATEAFF

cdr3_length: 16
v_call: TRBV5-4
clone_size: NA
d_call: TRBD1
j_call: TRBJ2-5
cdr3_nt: TGTGCCAGCAGCCCGGGGACAGTTTCTGTACAAGAGACCCAGTACTTC
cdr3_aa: CASSPGTVSVQETQYF

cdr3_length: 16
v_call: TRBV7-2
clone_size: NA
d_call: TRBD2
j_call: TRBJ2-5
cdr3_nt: TGTGCCAGCAGCATGGGACTAGCGGGATCTCAAGAGACCCAGTACTTC
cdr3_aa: CASSMGLAGSQETQYF

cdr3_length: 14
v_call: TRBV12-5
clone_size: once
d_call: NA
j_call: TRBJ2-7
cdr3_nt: TGTGCTAGTGGTTTGGGGACAGCTCCTTCCGAGCAGTACTTC
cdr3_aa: CASGLGTAPSEQYF

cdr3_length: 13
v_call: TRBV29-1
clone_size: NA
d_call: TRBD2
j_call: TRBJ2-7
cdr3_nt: TGCAGCGCCATTAGGACTAGCGACTACGAGCAGTACTTC
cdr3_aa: CSAIRTSDYEQYF

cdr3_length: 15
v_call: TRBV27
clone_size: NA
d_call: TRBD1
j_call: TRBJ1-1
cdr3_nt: TGTGCCAGCAGTTCCACCGGGACAGGGTTCACTGAAGCTTTCTTT
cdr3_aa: CASSSTGTGFTEAFF

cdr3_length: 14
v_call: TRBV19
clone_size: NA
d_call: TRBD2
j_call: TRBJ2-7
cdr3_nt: TGTGCCAGTAGTAGTACTAGCGGGAGTTACGAGCAGTACTTC
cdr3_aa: CASSSTSGSYEQYF